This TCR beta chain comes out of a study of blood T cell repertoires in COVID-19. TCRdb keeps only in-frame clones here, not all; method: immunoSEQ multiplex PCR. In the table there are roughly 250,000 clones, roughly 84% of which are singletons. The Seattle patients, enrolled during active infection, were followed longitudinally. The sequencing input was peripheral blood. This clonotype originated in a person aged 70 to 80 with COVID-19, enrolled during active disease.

CDR3 in amino acids: CASSPEAGNQPQHF. In DNA, the CDR3 is TGTGCCAGCTCACCAGAGGCGGGCAATCAGCCCCAGCATTTT. V usage is TRBV18 and J usage is TRBJ1-5; D unclear. CDR3 length equals 14 residues. V lost 2 bases, J lost 2 bases, and 7 bases lay in between. Germline lookup yields CDR1 KGHSH and CDR2 LQKENI.